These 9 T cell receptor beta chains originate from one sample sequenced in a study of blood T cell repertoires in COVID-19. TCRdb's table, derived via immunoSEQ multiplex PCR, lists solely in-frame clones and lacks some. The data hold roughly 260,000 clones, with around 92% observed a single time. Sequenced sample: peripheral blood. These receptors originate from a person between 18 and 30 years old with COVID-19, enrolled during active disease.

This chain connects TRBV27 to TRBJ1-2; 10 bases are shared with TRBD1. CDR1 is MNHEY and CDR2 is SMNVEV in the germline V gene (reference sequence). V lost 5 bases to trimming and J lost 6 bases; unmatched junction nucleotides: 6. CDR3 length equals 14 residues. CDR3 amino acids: CASSDRQGANGYTF. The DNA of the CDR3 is TGTGCCAGCAGTGACAGACAGGGGGCAAATGGCTACACCTTC.

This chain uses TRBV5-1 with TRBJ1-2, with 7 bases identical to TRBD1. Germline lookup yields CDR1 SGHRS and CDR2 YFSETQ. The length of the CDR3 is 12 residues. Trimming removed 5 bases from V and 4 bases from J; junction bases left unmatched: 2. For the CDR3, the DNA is TGCGCCAGCAGACGGGACAGCTATGGCTACACCTTC. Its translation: CASRRDSYGYTF. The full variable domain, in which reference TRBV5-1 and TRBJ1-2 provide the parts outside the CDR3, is KAGVTQTPRYLIKTRGQQVTLSCSPISGHRSVSWYQQTPGQGLQFLFEYFSETQRNKGNFPGRFSGRQFSNSRSEMNVSTLELGDSALYLCASRRDSYGYTFGSGTRLTVV.

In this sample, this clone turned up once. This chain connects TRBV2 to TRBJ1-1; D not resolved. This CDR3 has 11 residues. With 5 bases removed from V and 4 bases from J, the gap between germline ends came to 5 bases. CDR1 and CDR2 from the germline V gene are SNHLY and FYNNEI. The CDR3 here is CASSLATEAFF. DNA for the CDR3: TGTGCCAGCAGTCTGGCCACTGAAGCTTTCTTT.

The DNA for the CDR3 is TGTGCCAGCAGACCCGGGGGGGGAAACACCATATATTTT. Translated, it gives CASRPGGGNTIYF. The J gene is TRBJ1-3, the V gene TRBV12-3 or TRBV12-4; D possibly corresponds to TRBD1 (5 bases). Trimming stripped 6 bases from V and 4 bases from J, with 10 bases between. This CDR3 comprises 13 residues.

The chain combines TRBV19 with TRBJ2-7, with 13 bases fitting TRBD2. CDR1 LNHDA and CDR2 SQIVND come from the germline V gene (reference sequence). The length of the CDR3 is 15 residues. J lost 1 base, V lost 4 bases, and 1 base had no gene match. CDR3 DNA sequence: TGTGCCAGTAGTAGGACTAGCGGGGGATCCTACGAGCAGTACTTC. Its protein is CASSRTSGGSYEQYF.

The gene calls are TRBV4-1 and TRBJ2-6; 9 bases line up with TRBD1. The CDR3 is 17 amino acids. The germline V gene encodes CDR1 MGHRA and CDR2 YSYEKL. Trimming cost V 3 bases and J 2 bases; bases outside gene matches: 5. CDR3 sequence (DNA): TGCGCCAGCAGCCAGCCGGGACAGGGAACTGGGGCCAACGTCCTGACTTTC. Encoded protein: CASSQPGQGTGANVLTF.

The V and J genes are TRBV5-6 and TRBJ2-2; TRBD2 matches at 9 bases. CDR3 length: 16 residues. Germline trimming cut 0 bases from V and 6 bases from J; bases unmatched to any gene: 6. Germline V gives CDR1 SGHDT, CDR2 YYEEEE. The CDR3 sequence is CASSLATSGWAGELFF. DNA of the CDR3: TGTGCCAGCAGCTTGGCGACTAGCGGTTGGGCCGGGGAGCTGTTTTTT.

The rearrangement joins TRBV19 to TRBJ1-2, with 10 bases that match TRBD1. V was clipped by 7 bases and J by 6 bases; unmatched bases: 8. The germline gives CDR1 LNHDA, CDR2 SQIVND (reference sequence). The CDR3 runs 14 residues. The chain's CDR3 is CASMGPGTGDGYTF. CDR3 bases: TGTGCCAGTATGGGGCCCGGGACAGGGGATGGCTACACCTTC.

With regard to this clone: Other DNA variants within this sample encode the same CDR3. The CDR3 loop is CASSWTGNTEAFF. CDR3 nucleotide sequence: TGTGCCAGCAGTTGGACAGGGAACACTGAAGCTTTCTTT. This chain connects TRBV6-5 to TRBJ1-1, with 7 bases fitting TRBD1. V trimming: 4 bases; J trimming: 1 base; junction bases outside the gene matches: 0. From germline, CDR1 is MNHEY and CDR2 SVGAGI. The CDR3 runs 13 residues.